Each of the 10 T cell receptor beta chains below was sequenced from the same sample in a study of T cell repertoires in cytomegalovirus infection. These receptors' antigens are unknown. TCRdb processed the reads anew with MiXCR; each CDR3 protein has one entry. The sample includes around 200,000 distinct CDR3 sequences, 35% to 40% of them seen just once. Sequences were derived from CD8+ T cells from cultured PBMCs, sampled from culture after CMV antigen stimulation. The source is a human donor in good health (CMV status not recorded). Some clones in this sample may be carry-over from other donors' samples.

The CDR3 coding sequence is TGCAGTGCTAGACCCAGGACTAGCGGGTTTAACCGCTACGAGCAGTACTTC. Its protein product is CSARPRTSGFNRYEQYF. The chain uses TRBV20-1 and TRBJ2-7, with 11 bases fitting TRBD2. The CDR3 is 17 residues long. The J segment lost 3 bases and the V segment lost 2 bases, leaving 12 bases of the junction unmatched. Germline CDR1 DFQATT, CDR2 SNEGSKA (reference sequence).

The chain carries TRBV7-8 and TRBJ1-6; no definite D call. The CDR3 loop spans 15 amino acids. The V gene's germline CDR1 is SGHVS and CDR2 FQNEAQ. Deletions cut 6 bases from V and 0 bases from J, with 9 bases between. The CDR3 reads CASRKWSSYNSPLHF. CDR3 nucleotide sequence: TGTGCCAGCAGAAAATGGAGCTCCTATAATTCACCCCTCCACTTT.

Note on this clonotype: This could be a read error, since a much larger clone is one nucleotide away. The chain uses TRBV11-2 and TRBJ1-1; 7 bases are shared with TRBD1. This CDR3 has 15 amino acids. Germline-derived CDR1 and CDR2 are SGHAT and FQNNGV. CDR3 protein: CASSLRTGPNTEDFF. The CDR3 DNA sequence: TGTGCCAGCAGCTTGCGGACAGGCCCCAACACTGAAGATTTCTTT.

CDR3 residues: CASSYEEGTSGYTF. The DNA of the CDR3 is TGTGCCAGCAGTTACGAGGAAGGGACGAGTGGCTACACCTTC. The chain is built from TRBV6-6 and TRBJ1-2, with a possible D match to TRBD1 (5 bases). The CDR3 has 14 residues. Trimming shortened V by 2 bases and J by 7 bases, and 14 bases separated the two germline ends. From germline, CDR1 is MNHNY and CDR2 SVGAGI (reference sequence).

This clonotype was counted a few times. CDR3 amino acids: CASSLVGQGVSYEQYF. The CDR3 region has the DNA TGTGCCAGCAGCTTAGTGGGGCAGGGGGTATCCTACGAGCAGTACTTC. J is TRBJ2-7 and V is TRBV7-9; 7 bases match TRBD1. This CDR3 is built from 16 residues. Unmatched junction bases numbered 7, after V lost 1 base and J lost 1 base. Germline V lookup: CDR1 SEHNR, CDR2 FQNEAQ (reference sequence).

The rearrangement uses TRBV10-3 and TRBJ2-5, with 9 bases identical to TRBD1. CDR1 is ENHRY, CDR2 SYGVKD, per germline. The CDR3 runs 15 residues. The V and J ends lost 7 bases and 1 base, in that order; junction bases with no gene match: 7. The CDR3 coding sequence is TGTGCCATCACCCCGGACAGGGGATCCCAAGAGACCCAGTACTTC. This sequence encodes CAITPDRGSQETQYF.

The V and J genes are TRBV11-2 and TRBJ2-1; 8 bases agree with TRBD2. The CDR3 has 16 amino acids. Trimming took 5 bases from V and 1 from J; bases not matched to a gene: 7. The germline V gene encodes CDR1 SGHAT and CDR2 FQNNGV. CDR3 nucleotides: TGTGCCAGCAGCGTCACCGGGACTAGTTCCTACAATGAGCAGTTCTTC. Translated: CASSVTGTSSYNEQFF.

This clonotype was counted between two and nine times. This chain uses TRBV15 with TRBJ1-5, with D perhaps TRBD1 (6 bases). Germline V CDR1 and CDR2: LNHNV, YYDKDF (reference sequence). The CDR3 extends over 16 amino acids. Trimming pared 0 bases from V and 4 bases from J, leaving 13 bases between. As DNA, the CDR3 is TGTGCCACCAGCAGAGATGGACAGATGGGGAATCAGCCCCAGCATTTT. Translation gives CATSRDGQMGNQPQHF.

This clonotype was seen repeatedly, ten times or more. The rearrangement links TRBV7-9 to TRBJ2-1, with D unresolved. The V gene lost 5 bases and the J gene lost 9 bases, with 8 bases spanning the gap. In germline, CDR1 is SEHNR, CDR2 FQNEAQ (reference sequence). This CDR3 has 11 amino acids. CDR3 coding DNA: TGTGCCAGCAGCCTAAACACTGAGCAGTTCTTC. Translated: CASSLNTEQFF.

This clonotype was detected only once. The J gene is TRBJ2-7, the V gene TRBV12-3 or TRBV12-4, with D possibly being TRBD1 (7 bases). The length of the CDR3 is 16 residues. V lost 3 bases and J lost 0, with 15 bases in between. This chain's CDR3 is CASSLAGGPYSYEQYF. The CDR3, as DNA: TGTGCCAGCAGTTTGGCAGGGGGGCCCTACTCCTACGAGCAGTACTTC.